The clone carrying this T cell receptor beta chain has just a few counts. Its target is not known. V dropped 4 bases and J dropped 7 bases, with 23 bases sitting between them. CDR1 and CDR2 (germline): LGHNA, YNFKEQ. There are 17 residues in the CDR3. Each CDR3 protein gets one entry after TCRdb re-called the reads with MiXCR. This sample has 400,000 or so distinct CDR3 sequences, with around 18% found just once. The data belong to a study of T cell repertoires in cytomegalovirus infection. Overall study context: CMV infection together with matching HLA type was indicated by public TCR beta signatures.

Findings and caveats of the study: Dominating the ex vivo response were TCR beta clonotypes that were CMV-specific and HLA-C-restricted. Identification of carriers of CMV plus the relevant HLA was performed using cumulative public TCR beta family frequency.

This chain links TRBV4-2 with TRBJ1-3; no firm D call. Sequences were obtained from PBMCs. The receptor was derived from a human donor in good health (CMV status not recorded). Some clones in this sample may be carry-over from other donors' samples. In nucleotides, the CDR3 is TGTGCCAGCAGCCGTAGCATTGGGATTCACGTAGGGAACACCATATATTTT. This encodes CASSRSIGIHVGNTIYF.